A single sample gave rise to the 8 T cell receptor beta chains below, sequenced in a study of identical twins. TCRdb redid the calling of the 5' RACE reads with MiXCR, one entry per CDR3 protein. The sample has 700,000 or so distinct CDR3 sequences; 8.6% are singletons. The data also belong to a second study, concerning yellow fever vaccine responses in identical twins.

Material for sequencing was PBMCs. The receptor set was obtained from a woman in her late teens or twenties in good health.

This clonotype has a handful of counts. The J gene is TRBJ1-1, the V gene TRBV29-1; D uncertain. The length of the CDR3 is 12 residues. The V and J ends lost 4 bases and 4 bases respectively, with 10 bases between them. From germline, CDR1 is SQVTM and CDR2 ANQGSEA. As DNA, the CDR3 is TGCAGCGTTGGACTGACTACCACTGAAGCTTTCTTT. Protein product: CSVGLTTTEAFF.

This clonotype occurred many times. V is TRBV7-8 and J is TRBJ2-1; D gene unclear. The V end was cut by 5 bases, the J end by 4 bases, with 15 bases between. Germline CDR1 SGHVS, CDR2 FQNEAQ. The CDR3 has 15 amino acids. The CDR3 loop is CASSLGLTTYNEQFF. CDR3 in DNA: TGTGCCAGCAGCCTGGGCCTGACGACTTACAATGAGCAGTTCTTC.

CDR3 residues: CASSLVSPIPRSLLTYEQYF. Here the CDR3 DNA reads TGTGCCAGCAGCTTAGTCAGTCCTATCCCAAGGTCACTTCTCACCTACGAGCAGTACTTC. The chain carries TRBV11-2 and TRBJ2-7; no definite D call. This CDR3 has 20 residues. Trimming pared 1 base from V and 2 bases from J, leaving 27 bases between. CDR1 and CDR2 from the germline V gene are SGHAT and FQNNGV.

This clonotype was seen repeatedly, ten times or more. V and J are TRBV18 and TRBJ2-7; either TRBD1 or TRBD2 may fit D (5 bases each). The CDR3 contains 14 residues. CDR1 KGHSH and CDR2 LQKENI come from the germline V gene. With 8 bases removed from V and 4 bases from J, the gap between germline ends came to 18 bases. The CDR3 DNA reads TGTGCCAGCGGAGAGGGGACGGAAAATTACGAGCAGTACTTC. Amino acids: CASGEGTENYEQYF.

V and J are TRBV4-1 and TRBJ2-2; 8 nucleotides match TRBD1. This CDR3 comprises 17 residues. Germline CDR1 and CDR2: MGHRA and YSYEKL. The J segment lost 2 bases and the V segment lost 3 bases, leaving 8 bases of the junction unmatched. CDR3 nucleotide sequence: TGCGCCAGCAGCCATGAACCGGGACAGGTCAACACCGGGGAGCTGTTTTTT. Its protein product is CASSHEPGQVNTGELFF.

CDR3 DNA sequence: TGTGCCAGCAGCTATGACAGGGGGAAGGGGTCCTATAATTCACCCCTCCACTTT. Translation: CASSYDRGKGSYNSPLHF. This chain joins TRBV5-6 and TRBJ1-6; 9 positions agree with TRBD1. The germline V gene has CDR1 SGHDT and CDR2 YYEEEE. J gave up 1 base and V 3 bases, and 8 bases lay outside the gene matches. The length of the CDR3 is 18 residues.

The chain joins TRBV7-9 to TRBJ2-1; D not certain. The CDR3 is 15 amino acids. Deletions cut 5 bases from V and 7 bases from J, with 18 bases between. Germline CDR1 and CDR2: SEHNR and FQNEAQ (reference sequence). The CDR3 loop reads CASSPGLLFGNEQFF. The CDR3 nucleotides read TGTGCCAGCAGCCCCGGGCTCCTCTTTGGGAATGAGCAGTTCTTC.

The genes are TRBV7-9 and TRBJ2-7; 8 nucleotides match TRBD1. The CDR3 is made up of 14 amino acids. The V segment lost 7 bases and the J segment 2 bases; nucleotides outside the gene matches: 7. The germline CDR1 and CDR2 sequences are SEHNR and FQNEAQ (reference sequence). The CDR3, as DNA: TGTGCCAGCACAGAGACAGGGGCGACCTACGAGCAGTACTTC. This translates into CASTETGATYEQYF.